This T cell receptor (beta chain) was captured in a study of cytomegalovirus exposure and HLA in healthy donors. Study-wide results and caveats: With high specificity and sensitivity, the classifier reportedly diagnosed cytomegalovirus status. Cytomegalovirus-associated TCR beta chains were listed, numbering some 170.

Amplification used 60 Vbeta primers and 13 Jbeta primers. In the source study's methods: Later reanalysis found around 84 million unique TCR beta chains, 9 million to 12 million of them shared. The repertoire was sequenced with immunoSEQ multiplex PCR; TCRdb's copy has only in-frame clones and lacks some. The V and J calls and the clone size are those of that table, but D and trimming were determined from the DNA. The repertoire includes about 120,000 clones, about 75% of them detected once, and about 29% sits in the top ten. Healthy bone marrow donors made up the donors. CDR3 length: 16 amino acids. With 2 bases removed from V and 7 bases from J, the gap between germline ends came to 20 bases. Germline V CDR1 and CDR2: MGHRA, YSYEKL. As for this clone: Its antigen remains unidentified.

The material sequenced was PBMCs. This TCR came from a man in his sixties in good health and CMV-seropositive. V and J are TRBV4-1 and TRBJ1-2; no clear D. CDR3 DNA sequence: TGCGCCAGCAGCCAACCCGCGGTAGACGTTAGAAGTGGCTACACCTTC. It codes for CASSQPAVDVRSGYTF.